Each of the 27 T cell receptor beta chains below was sequenced from the same sample in a study of technical replicates of blood from a handful of donors. Libraries were prepared by immunoSEQ multiplex PCR; TCRdb keeps only in-frame clonotypes and omits some of them. This sample carries about 79,000 clones, roughly 94% of them seen once, and the ten largest clones take 0.26%. Sequencing was done on a sample of T cells isolated from PBMCs. The receptors originated from a human donor in good health.

The chain recombines TRBV28 with TRBJ2-3; 7 bases align to TRBD1. The V and J ends lost 4 bases and 1 base, in that order; junction bases with no gene match: 11. Per germline, CDR1 MDHEN and CDR2 SYDVKM. This CDR3 region has 17 residues. The CDR3 is CASSSAPGTEGTDTQYF. CDR3 nucleotide sequence: TGTGCCAGCAGTTCCGCACCCGGGACAGAGGGCACAGATACGCAGTATTTT.

V usage is TRBV6-1 and J usage is TRBJ2-7; TRBD2 matches at 9 bases. The germline V gene encodes CDR1 MNHNS and CDR2 SASEGT. Losses at the gene ends were 7 bases for V and 3 bases for J; bases not matched to a gene: 4. This CDR3 contains 13 residues. Here the CDR3 DNA reads TGTGCCAGCACCCAGACTAGCGGCTACGAGCAGTACTTC. Translating gives CASTQTSGYEQYF.

The rearrangement links TRBV5-1 to TRBJ1-3; 7 nucleotides align to TRBD1. This CDR3 region has 15 residues. Germline values: CDR1 SGHRS, CDR2 YFSETQ. V was pared by 3 bases and J by 2 bases, with 5 bases of the junction left unmatched. CDR3 DNA sequence: TGCGCCAGCAGCTCCAGGGGGGATCCTGGAAACACCATATATTTT. This codes for CASSSRGDPGNTIYF.

The gene calls are TRBV28 and TRBJ2-3, with 8 bases aligning to TRBD2. The germline gives CDR1 MDHEN, CDR2 SYDVKM. This CDR3 is 14 amino acids long. V lost 3 bases and J lost 8; bases outside the gene matches: 7. The CDR3 spells CASSFNGRAGTQYF. The CDR3 region has the DNA TGTGCCAGCAGTTTTAACGGGAGGGCCGGTACGCAGTATTTT.

CDR3 DNA: TGTGCCAGCAGCTCCCTTCCTAGCGGGGTAAACCAAGAGACCCAGTACTTC. Protein: CASSSLPSGVNQETQYF. The chain carries TRBV7-8 and TRBJ2-5, with 9 bases identical to TRBD2. This CDR3 comprises 17 residues. J lost 0 bases, V lost 4 bases, and 9 bases had no gene match. Germline CDR1 is SGHVS and CDR2 is FQNEAQ.

This chain joins TRBV4-2 and TRBJ2-5, with D perhaps TRBD2 (6 bases). Germline V gene lookup returns CDR1 LGHNA and CDR2 YNFKEQ. Trimming took 1 base from V and 4 from J, leaving 16 bases between them. This CDR3 comprises 16 residues. The CDR3 coding sequence is TGTGCCAGCAGCCAAGGTGGCACGGGGGTGTTAGAGACCCAGTACTTC. It is translated as CASSQGGTGVLETQYF.

The rearrangement joins TRBV11-3 to TRBJ2-7, with a tentative D call TRBD2 (6 bases). The CDR3 is made up of 15 amino acids. The V end was cut by 5 bases, the J end by 1 base, with 15 bases between. Germline CDR1 reads SGHNT; CDR2 reads YENEEA. The CDR3 DNA follows: TGTGCCAGCAGCACCACGGGGAGGAAATCCTACGAGCAGTACTTC. Protein product: CASSTTGRKSYEQYF. Together with reference TRBV11-3 and TRBJ2-7, the CDR3 gives the full variable domain: EAGVVQSPRYKIIEKKQPVAFWCNPISGHNTLYWYLQNLGQGPELLIRYENEEAVDDSQLPKDRFSAERLKGVDSTLKIQPAELGDSAVYLCASSTTGRKSYEQYFGPGTRLTVT.

The chain recombines TRBV19 with TRBJ2-7, with TRBD2 matching over 7 bases. Germline CDR1 LNHDA, CDR2 SQIVND (reference sequence). The CDR3 totals 15 residues. Trimming removed 3 bases from V and 2 bases from J; junction bases left unmatched: 7. The CDR3 loop is CASSIFGGSPYEQYF. Here the CDR3 DNA reads TGTGCCAGTAGTATCTTCGGGGGGTCCCCCTACGAGCAGTACTTC.

The chain has TRBV11-2 and TRBJ2-7, with D perhaps matching TRBD1 (6 bases). This CDR3 has 17 amino acids. Germline CDR1 reads SGHAT; CDR2 reads FQNNGV. Trimming removed 1 base at V and 2 bases at J, with 18 bases between. This chain's CDR3 is CASSLVLDREGTYEQYF. CDR3 nucleotides: TGTGCCAGCAGCTTAGTTCTGGACAGAGAAGGAACCTACGAGCAGTACTTC.

The V gene is TRBV18, the J gene TRBJ2-7, with 8 nucleotides matching TRBD1. The CDR3 is made up of 15 amino acids. V trimming: 3 bases; J trimming: 5 bases; junction bases outside the gene matches: 9. CDR1 and CDR2 from the germline V gene are KGHSH and LQKENI. Here the CDR3 reads CASSPTDRAPNEQYF. The DNA for the CDR3 is TGTGCCAGCTCACCCACGGACAGGGCGCCCAACGAGCAGTACTTC.

The chain has TRBV28 and TRBJ2-2, with 7 bases aligning to TRBD1. This CDR3 region has 14 residues. The V gene end was trimmed by 7 bases and the J gene end by 0 bases; junction bases not matched to a gene: 2. Germline CDR1 is MDHEN and CDR2 is SYDVKM. The CDR3 nucleotides read TGTGCCAGCAAGGACAGGACGAACACCGGGGAGCTGTTTTTT. Protein: CASKDRTNTGELFF.

This sequence joins TRBV5-6 and TRBJ2-1; 8 nucleotides align to TRBD2. CDR1 and CDR2 (germline): SGHDT, YYEEEE. This CDR3 is 15 amino acids long. V shed 1 base, J shed 7 bases, and the junction held 7 bases outside the gene matches. This CDR3 reads CASSLFGRADNEQFF. CDR3 in DNA: TGTGCCAGCAGCTTGTTCGGGAGGGCCGATAATGAGCAGTTCTTC.

This sequence joins TRBV11-3 and TRBJ2-5; tentative D call: TRBD1 (5 bases). The CDR3 spans 15 residues. Germline V gene data show CDR1 as SGHNT and CDR2 as YENEEA. V was shortened by 5 bases and J by 5 bases, with 18 bases between the two germline ends. CDR3 nucleotides: TGTGCCAGCAGCCCTTTCAGGGCCGCTTGGGAGACCCAGTACTTC. Its protein is CASSPFRAAWETQYF.

The V and J genes are TRBV5-8 and TRBJ1-5; TRBD1 matches at 7 bases. The junction had 8 bases not matched to a gene; V was cut back by 4 bases and J by 7 bases. The CDR3 spans 14 residues. CDR1 SGHTS and CDR2 YDEGEE come from the germline V gene. The CDR3 region has the DNA TGTGCCAGCAGCCCCAAGGGGGCTGAGCAGCCCCAGCATTTT. Residues: CASSPKGAEQPQHF.

The rearrangement joins TRBV19 to TRBJ2-5; TRBD1 agrees at 8 bases. The CDR3 has 15 residues. V dropped 1 base and J dropped 5; count of bases not matched to a gene: 6. In germline, CDR1 is LNHDA, CDR2 SQIVND (reference sequence). The CDR3 region has the DNA TGTGCCAGTAGTATAGCCGCAGGGGGCTGGGAGACCCAGTACTTC. Protein product: CASSIAAGGWETQYF.

The rearrangement joins TRBV7-9 to TRBJ1-1, with a possible D match to TRBD1 (6 bases). V was shortened by 3 bases and J by 0 bases, with 8 bases between the two germline ends. This CDR3 is 14 amino acids long. Germline assignment: CDR1 SEHNR and CDR2 FQNEAQ (reference sequence). CDR3 protein: CASSFGQMNTEAFF. The CDR3 nucleotides read TGTGCCAGCAGCTTCGGACAGATGAACACTGAAGCTTTCTTT.

This clone was recorded only once. The rearrangement links TRBV11-3 to TRBJ2-5, with D tentatively TRBD2 (6 bases). The CDR3 extends over 17 amino acids. CDR1 SGHNT and CDR2 YENEEA come from the germline V gene. With 1 base removed from V and 5 bases from J, the gap between germline ends came to 20 bases. The CDR3 DNA reads as TGTGCCAGCAGCTTAGGAGGTTGGAGGGGCGCCGGGGAGACCCAGTACTTC. Its protein is CASSLGGWRGAGETQYF.

The rearrangement joins TRBV4-1 to TRBJ2-1, with 11 bases that match TRBD2. V was clipped by 4 bases and J by 7 bases; unmatched bases: 6. The germline CDR1 and CDR2 sequences are MGHRA and YSYEKL. The CDR3 spans 15 residues. The CDR3 DNA is TGCGCCAGCAGCCGGGGGACTAGCGGTAGGAATGAGCAGTTCTTC. Translation: CASSRGTSGRNEQFF.

This clone was observed once. The rearrangement joins TRBV11-2 to TRBJ2-1, with 12 bases identical to TRBD2. From germline, CDR1 is SGHAT and CDR2 FQNNGV. The CDR3 is made up of 17 amino acids. The trim removed 1 base at V and 5 bases at J, leaving 6 bases unmatched. CDR3 coding DNA: TGTGCCAGCAGCTTAGGTACTAGCGGGGGGAGAAACAATGAGCAGTTCTTC. Translation gives CASSLGTSGGRNNEQFF.

The chain employs TRBV9 and TRBJ1-1; TRBD1 is a possible D gene (5 bases). The ends were cut back, 3 bases at V and 5 bases at J, with 11 bases in the middle. Germline V lookup: CDR1 SGDLS, CDR2 YYNGEE. This CDR3 contains 13 residues. The CDR3 protein is CASSAWGRTEAFF. The CDR3 DNA is TGTGCCAGCAGCGCCTGGGGGAGGACTGAAGCTTTCTTT.

V and J are TRBV6-1 and TRBJ1-5, with 8 bases matching TRBD1. Germline V gives CDR1 MNHNS, CDR2 SASEGT. The length of the CDR3 is 14 residues. V lost 3 bases, J lost 6 bases, and 4 bases stayed unmatched. The CDR3 is CASSEGQDGQPQHF. Here the CDR3 DNA reads TGTGCCAGCAGTGAGGGACAGGACGGTCAGCCCCAGCATTTT.

This rearrangement joins TRBV5-1 to TRBJ2-1; 8 bases line up with TRBD1. There are 15 residues in the CDR3. Germline CDR1 SGHRS, CDR2 YFSETQ. Unmatched junction bases numbered 13, after V lost 6 bases and J lost 8 bases. The CDR3 bases are TGCGCCAGCACCAACTCGGGGACAGGCGGGGATGAGCAGTTCTTC. As protein: CASTNSGTGGDEQFF.

V and J are TRBV28 and TRBJ2-7, with 8 nucleotides matching TRBD2. V lost 6 bases, J lost 1 base, and 2 bases stayed unmatched. This CDR3 has 13 amino acids. Germline assignment: CDR1 MDHEN and CDR2 SYDVKM. The CDR3 region is CASSIAGSYEQYF. The CDR3 DNA follows: TGTGCCAGCAGCATAGCGGGGTCCTACGAGCAGTACTTC.

The V call is TRBV19, the J call TRBJ2-3; 8 nucleotides align to TRBD2. The ends lost 9 bases at V and 3 bases at J; junction bases unmatched: 8. The germline CDR1 and CDR2 sequences are LNHDA and SQIVND (reference sequence). CDR3 length equals 14 residues. The CDR3 is CASGLADVTDTQYF. In DNA form, the CDR3 reads TGTGCCAGCGGACTAGCCGATGTAACAGATACGCAGTATTTT.

The chain uses TRBV9 and TRBJ1-2; TRBD1 might be the D (6 bases). The CDR3 has 15 residues. With 4 bases removed from V and 4 bases from J, the gap between germline ends came to 17 bases. Germline-derived CDR1 and CDR2 are SGDLS and YYNGEE. The CDR3 is CASSTQTGYSYGYTF. CDR3 DNA sequence: TGTGCCAGCAGCACTCAAACAGGGTACAGCTATGGCTACACCTTC.

The chain employs TRBV7-9 and TRBJ1-2; no clear D gene. With 1 base removed from V and 8 bases from J, the gap between germline ends came to 11 bases. The germline V gene encodes CDR1 SEHNR and CDR2 FQNEAQ (reference sequence). This CDR3 spans 13 amino acids. CDR3 nucleotides: TGTGCCAGCAGCTTAGGTGGAGCGGTCGGCTACACCTTC. Its translation: CASSLGGAVGYTF.

The chain employs TRBV5-1 and TRBJ2-7; 9 positions match TRBD2. Germline assignment: CDR1 SGHRS and CDR2 YFSETQ. V trimming: 3 bases; J trimming: 7 bases; junction bases outside the gene matches: 5. This CDR3 has 13 residues. The CDR3 nucleotides read TGCGCCAGCAGCTCCGCGGGGGGGAGGGAGCAGTACTTC. Its protein is CASSSAGGREQYF.